Listed here are 17 T cell receptor beta chains from one sample, sequenced in a study of blood T cells in healthy people across ages. The use of a sample-barcoded 5' primer and a J-beta primer mix characterized a second PCR of roughly 6 to 11 cycles. TCRdb re-analysed the 5' RACE reads in MiXCR, keeping a single row per CDR3 protein. The sample lists roughly 700,000 distinct CDR3 sequences; around 45% were seen once. Sequenced: blood. These receptors were collected from a woman aged 60 to 75 in good health.

V is TRBV6-2 or TRBV6-3 and J is TRBJ2-1, with TRBD2 as a possible D gene (5 bases). The CDR3 is made up of 16 amino acids. Per germline, CDR1 MNHEY and CDR2 SVGEGT. Trimming took 6 bases from V and 0 from J, leaving 15 bases between them. The CDR3 nucleotides read TGTGCCAGCAGGGGTGGAGGAATGGCCTCCTACAATGAGCAGTTCTTC. Protein: CASRGGGMASYNEQFF.

This clonotype was detected only a few times. The chain employs TRBV4-3 and TRBJ1-6, with D hard to call. The CDR3 consists of 15 residues. V was cut by 2 bases and J by 10 bases, with 15 bases left in between. The germline CDR1 and CDR2 sequences are LGHNA and YSLEER. CDR3 amino acids: CASSQTTVGKSPLHF. CDR3 coding DNA: TGCGCCAGCAGCCAAACCACAGTGGGGAAGTCACCCCTCCACTTT.

This clonotype appeared a single time. This chain links TRBV10-3 with TRBJ2-7; perhaps TRBD2 as D (6 bases). Per the germline V gene, CDR1 is ENHRY and CDR2 is SYGVKD. Trimming cost V 8 bases and J 7 bases, with 21 bases left between them. CDR3 length: 14 amino acids. The CDR3 here is CAISDGRRWREQYF. The CDR3 DNA reads as TGTGCCATCTCGGACGGGAGAAGGTGGCGGGAGCAGTACTTC.

CDR3 in amino acids: CASSLLGAETQYF. In DNA form, the CDR3 reads TGTGCCAGCAGCCTCCTAGGGGCGGAGACCCAGTACTTC. The chain joins TRBV3-1 to TRBJ2-5; perhaps TRBD1 as D (5 bases). The V gene lost 4 bases and the J gene lost 5 bases, with 11 bases spanning the gap. This CDR3 is built from 13 residues. CDR1 is LGHDT, CDR2 YNNKEL, per germline (reference sequence).

This clonotype was counted only a few times. The J gene is TRBJ2-7, the V gene TRBV6-9, with D hard to call. The CDR3 is 12 residues long. Trimming cost V 8 bases and J 0 bases, with 8 bases left between them. The germline CDR1 and CDR2 sequences are MNHGY and SVAAGI. The chain's CDR3 is CASEGGSYEQYF. The CDR3 nucleotides are TGTGCCAGCGAAGGCGGCTCCTACGAGCAGTACTTC.

This clonotype occurred a few times. This chain joins TRBV9 and TRBJ2-5; perhaps D is TRBD1 or TRBD2 (5 bases each). Germline CDR1 and CDR2: SGDLS and YYNGEE. This CDR3 spans 15 amino acids. Trimming shortened V by 0 bases and J by 4 bases, and 13 bases separated the two germline ends. The CDR3 DNA follows: TGTGCCAGCAGCGTAGAGGGGTATGAGGGAGAGACCCAGTACTTC. This gives the protein CASSVEGYEGETQYF. Full variable domain (rest looked up from reference TRBV9 and TRBJ2-5): DSGVTQTPKHLITATGQRVTLRCSPRSGDLSVYWYQQSLDQGLQFLIQYYNGEERAKGNILERFSAQQFPDLHSELNLSSLELGDSALYFCASSVEGYEGETQYFGPGTRLLVL.

This clonotype was counted a few times. V is TRBV3-1 and J is TRBJ2-1, with D perhaps being TRBD1 or TRBD2 (6 bases each). Germline V gives CDR1 LGHDT, CDR2 YNNKEL (reference sequence). Trimming removed 5 bases at V and 0 bases at J, with 14 bases between. CDR3 length: 16 residues. As DNA, the CDR3 is TGTGCCAGCAGCTTGGAAGGGGGGAGCTCCTACAATGAGCAGTTCTTC. The encoded protein is CASSLEGGSSYNEQFF.

The CDR3 DNA reads TGTGCCAGCTCACCAAAGGCGAACACCGGGGAGCTGTTTTTT. Translation: CASSPKANTGELFF. The V call is TRBV18, the J call TRBJ2-2; no clear D. Germline V gives CDR1 KGHSH, CDR2 LQKENI. This CDR3 region has 14 residues. Trimming removed 2 bases from V and 0 bases from J, with 4 bases in between.

The rearrangement joins TRBV6-5 to TRBJ2-2; 8 bases agree with TRBD1. Trimming cost V 7 bases and J 7 bases; bases outside gene matches: 8. The length of the CDR3 is 14 residues. Germline V CDR1 and CDR2: MNHEY, SVGAGI. This CDR3 reads CASTRQGSIGELFF. DNA of the CDR3: TGTGCCAGCACCCGACAGGGGTCTATCGGGGAGCTGTTTTTT.

This clonotype has ten or more counts. This chain uses TRBV7-2 with TRBJ2-5; TRBD1 matches 8 bases. V lost 4 bases, J lost 5 bases, and 12 bases stayed unmatched. CDR3 length equals 16 residues. The germline V gene has CDR1 SGHTA and CDR2 FQGNSA. CDR3 bases: TGTGCCAGCAGCTCGACAGGGGACGGTTTTGGGGAGACCCAGTACTTC. Protein sequence: CASSSTGDGFGETQYF.

This clonotype has only a few counts. The chain couples TRBV6-1 to TRBJ1-2; D is unresolved. The CDR3 is 14 residues long. Germline V gene data show CDR1 as MNHNS and CDR2 as SASEGT. V dropped 1 base and J dropped 2 bases, with 8 bases sitting between them. CDR3: CASSEGPGNYGYTF. In nucleotides, the CDR3 is TGTGCCAGCAGTGAAGGGCCGGGAAACTATGGCTACACCTTC.

V and J are TRBV5-5 and TRBJ2-5, with TRBD1 as a possible D gene (5 bases). Germline V CDR1 and CDR2: SGHKS, YYEKEE (reference sequence). This CDR3 contains 13 residues. Trimming left V 1 base short and J 11 bases short, with 15 bases between. CDR3 protein: CASSLQGRDEQYF. Written as DNA, the CDR3 is TGTGCCAGCAGCTTGCAGGGTAGGGATGAGCAGTACTTC.

The chain links TRBV29-1 to TRBJ1-2; TRBD1 agrees at 8 bases. CDR1 is SQVTM and CDR2 is ANQGSEA in the germline V gene. This CDR3 has 14 residues. After removal of 7 bases from V and 4 bases from J, the junction contained 11 bases not matched to a gene. Here the CDR3 DNA reads TGCAGCGCAAAAACGGACAGGGCGGGCTATGGCTACACCTTC. Translated, it gives CSAKTDRAGYGYTF.

This chain connects TRBV13 to TRBJ2-7, with 9 positions matching TRBD1. The CDR3 consists of 17 residues. Germline lookup yields CDR1 PRHDT and CDR2 FYEKMQ (reference sequence). Trimming removed 5 bases from V and 6 bases from J; junction bases left unmatched: 17. The CDR3 region is CASSPNSLGQGLGEQYF. The DNA of the CDR3 is TGTGCCAGCAGCCCCAACTCCTTAGGACAGGGGTTGGGCGAGCAGTACTTC.

The chain links TRBV9 to TRBJ2-7; possible D gene TRBD2, 7 bases. CDR1 and CDR2 from the germline V gene are SGDLS and YYNGEE. CDR3 length equals 14 residues. V lost 2 bases and J lost 6, with 15 bases in between. The CDR3 sequence: CASSVRGRGGEQYF. The CDR3 nucleotides are TGTGCCAGCAGCGTCAGAGGTAGGGGGGGCGAGCAGTACTTC.

This chain joins TRBV7-9 and TRBJ2-5; TRBD2 matches 9 bases. Germline V CDR1 and CDR2: SEHNR, FQNEAQ (reference sequence). The V and J ends lost 6 bases and 0 bases, in that order; junction bases with no gene match: 8. The CDR3 has 16 amino acids. The CDR3 protein is CASRSRLAAYQETQYF. The DNA for the CDR3 is TGTGCCAGCAGATCCAGACTAGCGGCTTACCAAGAGACCCAGTACTTC. The full variable domain, with the rest looked up from reference TRBV7-9 and TRBJ2-5, is DTGVSQNPRHKITKRGQNVTFRCDPISEHNRLYWYRQTLGQGPEFLTYFQNEAQLEKSRLLSDRFSAERPKGSFSTLEIQRTEQGDSAMYLCASRSRLAAYQETQYFGPGTRLLVL.

Comments on this clonotype: This may come from a read error, since a much larger clone is one base off. The V gene is TRBV7-3, the J gene TRBJ1-1, with D unresolved. CDR3 length: 15 amino acids. Germline loops: CDR1 SGHTA, CDR2 FQGTGA. Trimming left V 5 bases short and J 0 bases short, with 13 bases between. CDR3 in amino acids: CASSLLGGLNTEAFF. The CDR3 DNA follows: TGTGCCAGCAGCCTCTTGGGAGGGTTGAACACTGAAGCTTTCTTT.